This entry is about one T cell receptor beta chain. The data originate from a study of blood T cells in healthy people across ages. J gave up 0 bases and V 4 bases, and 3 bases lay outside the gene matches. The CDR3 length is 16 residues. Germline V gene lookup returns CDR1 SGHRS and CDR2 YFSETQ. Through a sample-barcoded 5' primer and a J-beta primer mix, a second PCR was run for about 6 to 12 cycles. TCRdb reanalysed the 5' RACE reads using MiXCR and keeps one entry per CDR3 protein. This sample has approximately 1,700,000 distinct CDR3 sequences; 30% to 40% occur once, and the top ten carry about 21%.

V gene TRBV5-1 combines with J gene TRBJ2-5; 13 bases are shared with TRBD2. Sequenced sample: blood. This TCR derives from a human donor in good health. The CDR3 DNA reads TGCGCCAGCAGCACGGGACTAGCGGGGTACCAAGAGACCCAGTACTTC. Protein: CASSTGLAGYQETQYF.